Shown below are 25 T cell receptor beta chains from a single sample sequenced in a study of OX40 agonist ivuxolimab in advanced cancers. Profiling relied on immunoSEQ multiplex PCR, and the TCRdb table lists in-frame clones only, not all of them. The table shows about 110,000 clones, with 91% occurring only once. The sample was CD4+ or CD8+ T cells sorted from blood, taken in a trial of the OX40 agonist ivuxolimab. The receptors were gathered from an adult with an advanced solid tumor such as melanoma, head and neck, liver or kidney cancer.

V usage is TRBV18 and J usage is TRBJ2-2, with TRBD1 as a possible D gene (6 bases). The V end was cut by 2 bases, the J end by 5 bases, with 12 bases between. This CDR3 region has 15 residues. Germline values: CDR1 KGHSH, CDR2 LQKENI. CDR3 nucleotide sequence: TGTGCCAGCTCACCAAGGCAAGGGGGAACCGGGGAGCTGTTTTTT. Protein product: CASSPRQGGTGELFF.

The rearrangement uses TRBV9 and TRBJ1-2; 8 bases are a match to TRBD1. Germline CDR1 reads SGDLS; CDR2 reads YYNGEE. The CDR3 extends over 14 amino acids. Unmatched junction bases numbered 10, after V lost 4 bases and J lost 8 bases. The CDR3 nucleotides read TGTGCCAGCAGCCCGGAGACAGGGGCGGACGGCTACACCTTC. It specifies CASSPETGADGYTF.

This chain uses TRBV6-6 with TRBJ2-5; 8 bases align to TRBD2. The germline V gene encodes CDR1 MNHNY and CDR2 SVGAGI (reference sequence). V lost 7 bases, J lost 4 bases, and 11 bases stayed unmatched. The CDR3 has 15 residues. In DNA form, the CDR3 reads TGTGCCAGCACCAATCCCTTCCGGGGGGGAGAGACCCAGTACTTC. This gives the protein CASTNPFRGGETQYF.

The CDR3 region has the DNA TGTGCCAGCAGCCCCGACGGAGTTGGGTCACCCCTCCACTTT. This encodes CASSPDGVGSPLHF. This chain joins TRBV9 and TRBJ1-6; D uncertain. This CDR3 spans 14 amino acids. Looked up from germline, CDR1 is SGDLS and CDR2 is YYNGEE. Trimming removed 4 bases at V and 10 bases at J, with 15 bases between.

The rearrangement joins TRBV5-5 to TRBJ2-3, with D hard to call. This CDR3 spans 10 amino acids. Looked up from germline, CDR1 is SGHKS and CDR2 is YYEKEE (reference sequence). V lost 7 bases and J lost 15, with 15 bases in between. CDR3 nucleotide sequence: TGTGCCAGCGGAGATCCCCCCTCTTATTTT. Translating gives CASGDPPSYF.

This clone has just a few counts. The V and J genes are TRBV30 and TRBJ1-1; D is undetermined. This CDR3 spans 14 amino acids. Germline V gene data show CDR1 as GTSNPN and CDR2 as SVGIG (reference sequence). Trimming removed 0 bases from V and 8 bases from J, with 16 bases in between. CDR3 loop: CAWSVREGTGEAFF. Here the CDR3 DNA reads TGTGCCTGGAGTGTACGGGAGGGAACGGGCGAAGCTTTCTTT. Using reference TRBV30 and TRBJ1-1 for the parts outside the CDR3, the full variable domain is SQTIHQWPATLVQPVGSPLSLECTVEGTSNPNLYWYRQAAGRGLQLLFYSVGIGQISSEVPQNLSASRPQDRQFILSSKKLLLSDSGFYLCAWSVREGTGEAFFGQGTRLTVV.

The chain's CDR3 is CASSSKPTAQETQYF. The CDR3 DNA follows: TGTGCCAGCAGTTCCAAACCGACAGCACAAGAGACCCAGTACTTC. The V and J genes are TRBV27 and TRBJ2-5; weak D call: TRBD1 (5 bases). Germline CDR1 is MNHEY and CDR2 is SMNVEV (reference sequence). The CDR3 length is 15 residues. Trimming removed 4 bases at V and 2 bases at J, with 14 bases between.

This clone occurred once. This chain uses TRBV6-6 with TRBJ1-2, with TRBD1 as a possible D gene (5 bases). This CDR3 comprises 14 residues. The germline gives CDR1 MNHNY, CDR2 SVGAGI (reference sequence). V was cut by 2 bases and J by 4 bases, with 11 bases left in between. The CDR3 region has the DNA TGTGCCAGCAGTTACACGGGACTTCCCTATGGCTACACCTTC. Encoded protein: CASSYTGLPYGYTF.

The rearrangement uses TRBV7-9 and TRBJ2-5, with 8 bases identical to TRBD2. CDR1 and CDR2 (germline): SEHNR, FQNEAQ (reference sequence). With V trimmed by 2 bases and J by 5 bases, 10 bases remained unmatched. The CDR3 contains 16 residues. CDR3 sequence: CASSLLDTGGRETQYF. The DNA for the CDR3 is TGTGCCAGCAGCTTATTGGATACGGGGGGGCGGGAGACCCAGTACTTC.

This sequence joins TRBV19 and TRBJ2-7; TRBD1 matches 12 bases. From germline, CDR1 is LNHDA and CDR2 SQIVND (reference sequence). The length of the CDR3 is 15 residues. After removal of 7 bases from V and 5 bases from J, the junction contained 9 bases not matched to a gene. CDR3 bases: TGTGCCAGTACCGGGACAGGGGGCGCACTTAACGAGCAGTACTTC. Translated, it gives CASTGTGGALNEQYF.

V usage is TRBV11-2 and J usage is TRBJ1-6; D might be TRBD1 (5 bases). V was cut by 5 bases and J by 9 bases, with 14 bases left in between. Germline V gene data show CDR1 as SGHAT and CDR2 as FQNNGV. This CDR3 has 14 residues. This CDR3 is CASSNWGLGSPLHF. The CDR3 DNA sequence: TGTGCCAGCAGCAACTGGGGGTTGGGTTCACCCCTCCACTTT.

On this clone: Germline and junction disagree at one end, which may indicate a read error. V is TRBV7-7 and J is TRBJ2-5, with TRBD1 identical over 8 bases. Looked up from germline, CDR1 is SSHAT and CDR2 is FNYEAQ (reference sequence). The CDR3 runs to 14 residues. CDR3 DNA sequence: TGTGCTAGCAGCTTGCAGGGGGCGAGAGAGACCCAGTACTTC. It yields the protein CASSLQGARETQYF.

This rearrangement joins TRBV9 to TRBJ2-2; D unclear. The CDR3 sequence is 14 residues long. Trimming shortened V by 4 bases and J by 1 base, and 8 bases separated the two germline ends. Germline lookup yields CDR1 SGDLS and CDR2 YYNGEE. The CDR3 DNA is TGTGCCAGCAGCCCTCACCAGAACACCGGGGAGCTGTTTTTT. Amino acid sequence: CASSPHQNTGELFF.

The V gene is TRBV19, the J gene TRBJ2-5, with TRBD1 identical over 8 bases. The CDR3 is 15 amino acids. In germline, CDR1 is LNHDA, CDR2 SQIVND (reference sequence). Unmatched junction bases numbered 9, after V lost 4 bases and J lost 5 bases. For the CDR3, the DNA is TGTGCCAGTAGTAAAACAGGGGGGTATATCGAGACCCAGTACTTC. Protein: CASSKTGGYIETQYF.

This rearrangement joins TRBV19 to TRBJ2-7, with D possibly TRBD2 on 5 matching bases. The CDR3 runs to 13 residues. With 5 bases removed from V and 4 bases from J, the gap between germline ends came to 12 bases. In germline, CDR1 is LNHDA, CDR2 SQIVND (reference sequence). The chain's CDR3 is CASSSLPGYEQYF. CDR3 DNA: TGTGCCAGTAGTTCACTTCCGGGGTACGAGCAGTACTTC. The full variable domain, in which reference TRBV19 and TRBJ2-7 provide the parts outside the CDR3, is DGGITQSPKYLFRKEGQNVTLSCEQNLNHDAMYWYRQDPGQGLRLIYYSQIVNDFQKGDIAEGYSVSREKKESFPLTVTSAQKNPTAFYLCASSSLPGYEQYFGPGTRLTVT.

The count of this clone is one. The rearrangement uses TRBV18 and TRBJ2-7; D may correspond to TRBD1 or TRBD2 (5 bases each). This CDR3 has 14 residues. Germline CDR1 and CDR2: KGHSH and LQKENI. With 4 bases removed from V and 2 bases from J, the gap between germline ends came to 12 bases. The CDR3 is CASSLGREPYEQYF. In DNA, the CDR3 is TGTGCCAGCTCACTCGGCAGGGAGCCCTACGAGCAGTACTTC.

This chain joins TRBV14 and TRBJ2-5; D is ambiguous. Between the trimmed V and J ends, which lost 1 base and 1 base, there was a span of 7 bases. Germline V gene lookup returns CDR1 SGHDN and CDR2 FVKESK. The CDR3 covers 14 residues. CDR3 sequence (DNA): TGTGCCAGCAGCCAAGTTCAGATCCAAGAGACCCAGTACTTC. It encodes CASSQVQIQETQYF.

The chain links TRBV19 to TRBJ2-5; no firm D call. The V and J ends lost 2 bases and 4 bases respectively, with 8 bases between them. The CDR3 has 13 residues. The germline gives CDR1 LNHDA, CDR2 SQIVND (reference sequence). The CDR3 nucleotides are TGTGCCAGTAGTATAAACTCTGGAGAGACCCAGTACTTC. It specifies CASSINSGETQYF.

The gene calls are TRBV2 and TRBJ1-2; D gene ambiguous. V gave up 4 bases and J gave up 3 bases, with 21 bases separating them. Per germline, CDR1 SNHLY and CDR2 FYNNEI. This CDR3 spans 17 amino acids. The CDR3 bases are TGTGCCAGCAGTGCTCTCCCTGCGGGTATGGGATACTATGGCTACACCTTC. The encoded protein is CASSALPAGMGYYGYTF.

V gene TRBV18 combines with J gene TRBJ2-7, with D possibly TRBD1 on 5 matching bases. The CDR3 is 13 amino acids. CDR1 and CDR2 from the germline V gene are KGHSH and LQKENI. The ends were cut back, 2 bases at V and 6 bases at J, with 11 bases in the middle. The DNA for the CDR3 is TGTGCCAGCTCACCAGGGGCCCGGGTCGAGCAGTACTTC. Translating gives CASSPGARVEQYF.

This rearrangement joins TRBV7-6 to TRBJ1-2, with 11 bases lining up with TRBD1. CDR3 size: 15 residues. Germline assignment: CDR1 SGHVS and CDR2 FNYEAQ. V was pared by 1 base and J by 8 bases, with 6 bases of the junction left unmatched. The CDR3 here is CASSLGTGGAEGYTF. The CDR3, as DNA: TGTGCCAGCAGCTTAGGGACAGGGGGCGCTGAGGGCTACACCTTC.

This sequence joins TRBV7-9 and TRBJ2-1; the match to TRBD2 covers 11 bases. The CDR3 covers 17 residues. The trim removed 5 bases at V and 3 bases at J, leaving 9 bases unmatched. The germline V gene has CDR1 SEHNR and CDR2 FQNEAQ (reference sequence). CDR3 residues: CASSIPSGTSGYNEQFF. The CDR3 coding sequence is TGTGCCAGCAGCATCCCATCCGGGACTAGCGGCTACAATGAGCAGTTCTTC. The full variable domain, in which reference TRBV7-9 and TRBJ2-1 provide the parts outside the CDR3, is DTGVSQNPRHKITKRGQNVTFRCDPISEHNRLYWYRQTLGQGPEFLTYFQNEAQLEKSRLLSDRFSAERPKGSFSTLEIQRTEQGDSAMYLCASSIPSGTSGYNEQFFGPGTRLTVL.

The chain employs TRBV25-1 and TRBJ1-1; D gene ambiguous. Germline values: CDR1 MGHDK, CDR2 SYGVNS. Between the trimmed V and J ends, which lost 5 bases and 11 bases, there was a span of 12 bases. The CDR3 has 11 amino acids. DNA of the CDR3: TGTGCCAGCAGTCACACAAAGGAGGCTTTCTTT. It codes for CASSHTKEAFF.

The genes are TRBV19 and TRBJ1-4; D is undetermined. This CDR3 has 15 amino acids. Germline CDR1 is LNHDA and CDR2 is SQIVND (reference sequence). Trimming removed 5 bases from V and 6 bases from J, with 16 bases in between. CDR3 DNA sequence: TGTGCCAGTAGTCCTCGCGAGGGCTCGGATGAAAAACTGTTTTTT. Its translation: CASSPREGSDEKLFF.

This chain uses TRBV6-1 with TRBJ2-3; D is unresolved. The CDR3 has 15 amino acids. Germline CDR1 reads MNHNS; CDR2 reads SASEGT. V was shortened by 2 bases and J by 1 base, with 10 bases between the two germline ends. Here the CDR3 DNA reads TGTGCCAGCAGTGAAAGTCCAGTCGGCACAGATACGCAGTATTTT. Translating it yields CASSESPVGTDTQYF.